This T cell receptor beta chain is from a study of response to subunit inactivated influenza vaccine. Study-wide findings and caveats: Seasonal influenza vaccination, on each occasion, was suggested by the authors to recruit few new T cells.

This clonotype was recorded a few times. Its specificity is unknown. One entry per CDR3 protein, called by TCRdb with MiXCR from the RT-PCR reads. This repertoire shows roughly 700,000 distinct CDR3 sequences, approximately 14% found once; its top ten account for 11%. The ends lost 7 bases at V and 5 bases at J; junction bases unmatched: 5. Per the germline V gene, CDR1 is SQVTM and CDR2 is ANQGSEA. The CDR3 runs 12 residues. The sequencing here drew on PBMCs from blood, taken about 12 days after vaccination. The gene calls are TRBV29-1 and TRBJ2-7, with TRBD1 matching 10 bases. The TCR originated in a man in his fifties who received an inactivated influenza vaccine. CDR3 nucleotides: TGCAGCGCCGGGACAGGGGTCCACGAGCAGTACTTC. This encodes CSAGTGVHEQYF.